This TCR beta chain was recovered during a study of graft-versus-host responses after intestinal transplantation. Study-wide results and caveats: The authors found GvH clones in recipient marrow, some appearing first in ileum or blood. High graft-versus-host to host-versus-graft T cell clonal ratios marked allografts of patients with graft-donor macrochimerism. Peak circulating GvH clone levels were associated with early post-transplant HvG declines.

Only in-frame clones appear in the TCRdb table, and some are missing; sequencing was by immunoSEQ multiplex PCR. The table lists about 92,000 clones, 75% to 95% of them singletons, with 6% in the top ten. Points on this clone: Its antigen is still unknown.

Trimming removed 0 bases at V and 14 bases at J, with 23 bases between. The CDR3 is made up of 15 amino acids. Germline V gene lookup returns CDR1 SGHNT and CDR2 YYREEE (reference sequence). This TCR was sampled from a human donor who received an intestinal transplant. The V gene is TRBV5-4, the J gene TRBJ1-2; TRBD1 might be the D (5 bases). The input for sequencing was unstimulated CD8+ T cells sorted from spleen or lymph node cells, taken before intestinal transplant. CDR3 in DNA: TGTGCCAGCAGCTTGGTTGGTGGGACGGCCAGCCCGGGGACCTTC. Its protein product is CASSLVGGTASPGTF.